A selection of T cell receptor beta chains follows, all from one sample in a study of T-cell memory formation after mild COVID-19. From the 5' RACE reads, TCRdb called clonotypes with MiXCR, one entry per CDR3 protein. The sample lists 350,000 or so distinct CDR3 sequences, approximately 13% seen once, with about a fifth in the top ten. The sample taken for sequencing was PBMCs or a T cell subset sorted from them (not recorded which). The origin of the receptors is a man between 18 and 35 years old who had mild COVID-19 (a few samples of this study predate the infection). Cell type and time point are not known. CDR3s include the opening cysteine and the closing phenylalanine or tryptophan. A D gene is named only where the DNA matches it firmly. The size entry is marked missing in some rows and otherwise reads once, few, many or a size class.

many	TRBV7-9	.	TRBJ2-7	TGTGCCAGCAGCTTAGTAGCTAGCTCCTACGAGCAGTACTTC	CASSLVASSYEQYF
.	TRBV11-2	TRBD2	TRBJ2-3	TGTGCCAGCAGCTTACAGCGGGGGGGCAAAGATACGCAGTATTTT	CASSLQRGGKDTQYF
many	TRBV20-1	.	TRBJ2-6	TGCAGTGCTAGAGAAGGGTCCGGGGCCAACGTCCTGACTTTC	CSAREGSGANVLTF
.	TRBV6-5	.	TRBJ2-5	TGTGCCAGCAGTCACAGGGCACTCTGGGACGGTGCAGAGACCCAGTACTTC	CASSHRALWDGAETQYF
.	TRBV6-5	.	TRBJ2-5	TGTGCCAGCAGTTACGAGGGGTACCAAGAGACCCAGTACTTC	CASSYEGYQETQYF
once	TRBV5-1	.	TRBJ1-1	TGCGCCAGCAGGATCACGACGGGGGCTGAAGCTTTCTTT	CASRITTGAEAFF
.	TRBV18	.	TRBJ1-2	TGTGCCAGCTCACCAGCTGGTCCGGGGGATGGCTACACCTTC	CASSPAGPGDGYTF
.	TRBV5-4	.	TRBJ2-5	TGTGCCAGCAGCTTGGCCCTTAGCAAGGAGACCCAGTACTTC	CASSLALSKETQYF
.	TRBV20-1	.	TRBJ1-2	TGCAGTGCTACGGAGTATGGCTACACCTTC	CSATEYGYTF
few	TRBV7-3	TRBD2	TRBJ2-3	TGTGCCAGCAGCTTAATAGCGGGGGGACCAGATACGCAGTATTTT	CASSLIAGGPDTQYF
few	TRBV24-1	.	TRBJ2-1	TGTGCCACCAGTGACCAGGACGCTAGCTCCTACAATGAGCAGTTCTTC	CATSDQDASSYNEQFF
.	TRBV28	.	TRBJ2-3	TGTGCCAGCAGTTTACGGCAAGGGACCGAGGGAACAGATACGCAGTATTTT	CASSLRQGTEGTDTQYF
.	TRBV7-3	TRBD2	TRBJ2-5	TGTGCCAGCAGCCCGATAGCGGGGAGACAAGAGACCCAGTACTTC	CASSPIAGRQETQYF
.	TRBV7-2	.	TRBJ2-1	TGTGCCAGCGGCGGGGCCTACAGCTATTTCAGCTCCTACAATGAGCAGTTCTTC	CASGGAYSYFSSYNEQFF
.	TRBV6-5	TRBD2	TRBJ2-3	TGTGCCACCCTCCCGGGGGGAACTAGCACAGATACGCAGTATTTT	CATLPGGTSTDTQYF
many	TRBV9	TRBD1	TRBJ2-7	TGTGCCAGCAGCGTAGGGGGGACAGGGGGCTCCTACGAGCAGTACTTC	CASSVGGTGGSYEQYF
few	TRBV5-1	.	TRBJ2-2	TGCGCCAGCAGCTTGTCTCGACTCCCCACCGGGGAGCTGTTTTTT	CASSLSRLPTGELFF
many	TRBV6-2/TRBV6-3	TRBD2	TRBJ2-5	TGTGCCAGCAGTAGAAGCGGGGGGGCCGAGACCCAGTACTTC	CASSRSGGAETQYF
.	TRBV7-8	.	TRBJ1-1	TGTGCCAGCAGCTTAGGGGCACAGGGGAACACTGAAGCTTTCTTT	CASSLGAQGNTEAFF
many	TRBV29-1	TRBD1	TRBJ2-3	TGCAGCCAGGGACAGTCCCCCACAGATACGCAGTATTTT	CSQGQSPTDTQYF
few	TRBV20-1	TRBD2	TRBJ2-1	TGCAGTGCACAGACGGCGAGCGGGGGGTCCAATGAGCAGTTCTTC	CSAQTASGGSNEQFF
.	TRBV12-3/TRBV12-4	TRBD1	TRBJ1-1	TGTGCCAGCAAAGGACAGGGTTGGACTGAAGCTTTCTTT	CASKGQGWTEAFF